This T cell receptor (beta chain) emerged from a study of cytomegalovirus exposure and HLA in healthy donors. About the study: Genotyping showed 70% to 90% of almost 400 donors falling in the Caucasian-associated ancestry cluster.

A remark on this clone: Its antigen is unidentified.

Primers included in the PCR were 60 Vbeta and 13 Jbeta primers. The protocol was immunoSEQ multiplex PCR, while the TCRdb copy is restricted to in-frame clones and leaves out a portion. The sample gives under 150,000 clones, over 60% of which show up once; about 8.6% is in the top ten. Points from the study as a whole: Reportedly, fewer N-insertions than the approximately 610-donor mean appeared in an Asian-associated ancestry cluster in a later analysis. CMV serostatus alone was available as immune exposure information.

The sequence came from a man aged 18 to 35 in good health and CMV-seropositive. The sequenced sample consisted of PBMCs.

The CDR3, as DNA: TGTGCCAGCCCCAGCAGTGAGGGGGAATGCCAAGAGACCCAGTACTTC. It encodes CASPSSEGECQETQYF. V usage is TRBV6-4 and J usage is TRBJ2-5; a possible D gene is TRBD1 (6 bases). Trimming left V 8 bases short and J 1 base short, with 20 bases between. Germline loops: CDR1 MRHNA, CDR2 SNTAGT. CDR3 size: 16 residues.